This entry lists 13 T cell receptor beta chains sequenced from one sample in a study of human T cells and chemical hapten exposure. Time point meaning: patch test 1, 2 weeks after DPC sensitization. Indicated treatment: therapeutic diphenylcyclopropenone sensitization with weekly scalp DPC. TCRdb re-analysed the RACE reads in MiXCR, keeping a single row per CDR3 protein. The repertoire has roughly 190,000 distinct CDR3 sequences, approximately 20% of them found once; the top ten carry under 7.5%. This specimen was whole blood, taken in connection with sensitization to the hapten diphenylcyclopropenone (DPC). The receptors were sampled from a woman aged 45-65 years with alopecia areata. Some clones in this sample may be carry-over from other donors' samples.

The chain recombines TRBV12-3 or TRBV12-4 with TRBJ1-1; D gene unclear. This CDR3 is built from 12 residues. The V and J ends lost 4 bases and 8 bases respectively, with 11 bases between them. CDR3 sequence (DNA): TGTGCCAGCAGTTCCTACCTGGGGGAAGCTTTCTTT. It translates to CASSSYLGEAFF.

This chain uses TRBV7-9 with TRBJ1-1; 7 bases line up with TRBD1. CDR1 and CDR2 from the germline V gene are SEHNR and FQNEAQ (reference sequence). The CDR3 has 16 amino acids. The V segment lost 5 bases and the J segment 7 bases; nucleotides outside the gene matches: 16. In DNA, the CDR3 is TGTGCCAGCAGCCCAAACCCCGAGACAGGGCGTGGTGAAGCTTTCTTT. Protein product: CASSPNPETGRGEAFF.

The V and J genes are TRBV12-3 or TRBV12-4 and TRBJ1-1; D not resolved. Trimming took off 6 bases at V and 2 bases at J, with 13 bases between the two ends. The CDR3 consists of 14 residues. The CDR3 coding sequence is TGTGCCAGCAGGGTCAGCCCCAGCAACACTGAAGCTTTCTTT. This encodes CASRVSPSNTEAFF.

This clonotype has a handful of counts. This sequence joins TRBV7-2 and TRBJ2-1, with 9 bases matching TRBD1. CDR3 length: 16 amino acids. Germline trimming cut 7 bases from V and 2 bases from J; bases unmatched to any gene: 9. Germline-derived CDR1 and CDR2 are SGHTA and FQGNSA. Written as DNA, the CDR3 is TGTGCCAGCATCGCCACAGGGGGCTTCACCTACAATGAGCAGTTCTTC. It specifies CASIATGGFTYNEQFF.

V and J are TRBV5-1 and TRBJ1-1; D remains ambiguous. The CDR3 has 16 amino acids. CDR1 SGHRS and CDR2 YFSETQ come from the germline V gene. V dropped 0 bases and J dropped 1 base, with 13 bases sitting between them. The DNA for the CDR3 is TGCGCCAGCAGCTTGGGATCGGGTGCAGCGAACACTGAAGCTTTCTTT. This translates into CASSLGSGAANTEAFF.

This chain links TRBV11-2 with TRBJ2-7; 7 positions agree with TRBD2. V was clipped by 0 bases and J by 2 bases; unmatched bases: 7. The germline CDR1 and CDR2 sequences are SGHAT and FQNNGV. The length of the CDR3 is 16 residues. The CDR3, as DNA: TGTGCCAGCAGCTTAGAAGGACTAGTTAGCACCTACGAGCAGTACTTC. Translation gives CASSLEGLVSTYEQYF. Drawing the rest from reference TRBV11-2 and TRBJ2-7, the complete variable domain is EAGVAQSPRYKIIEKRQSVAFWCNPISGHATLYWYQQILGQGPKLLIQFQNNGVVDDSQLPKDRFSAERLKGVDSTLKIQPAKLEDSAVYLCASSLEGLVSTYEQYFGPGTRLTVT.

V usage is TRBV2 and J usage is TRBJ2-3; 9 nucleotides agree with TRBD2. CDR3 size: 16 residues. With 5 bases clipped from V and 4 bases from J, the junction kept 10 bases outside the gene matches. Germline values: CDR1 SNHLY, CDR2 FYNNEI. CDR3 protein: CASSPEGGLASDTQYF. The DNA of the CDR3 is TGTGCCAGCAGTCCGGAGGGGGGACTAGCATCAGATACGCAGTATTTT.

The chain is built from TRBV20-1 and TRBJ2-1, with 8 bases lining up with TRBD2. This CDR3 is built from 13 residues. The V gene end was trimmed by 7 bases and the J gene end by 7 bases; junction bases not matched to a gene: 9. Germline-derived CDR1 and CDR2 are DFQATT and SNEGSKA (reference sequence). CDR3 amino acids: CSGDGRAGNEQFF. The CDR3, as DNA: TGCAGTGGGGACGGGAGGGCCGGGAATGAGCAGTTCTTC.

V gene TRBV10-1 combines with J gene TRBJ2-7; weak D call: TRBD2 (5 bases). Trimming removed 3 bases at V and 3 bases at J, with 15 bases between. The V gene's germline CDR1 is WNHNN and CDR2 SYGVQD (reference sequence). The CDR3 spans 15 residues. CDR3 loop: CASSEREKFSYEQYF. The CDR3 DNA reads as TGCGCCAGCAGTGAAAGGGAGAAATTTAGCTACGAGCAGTACTTC.

This clonotype was counted only a few times. This chain connects TRBV10-2 to TRBJ2-3; 9 bases map to TRBD1. CDR1 and CDR2 from the germline V gene are WSHSY and SAAADI. There are 14 residues in the CDR3. Losses at the gene ends were 5 bases for V and 5 bases for J; bases not matched to a gene: 5. CDR3 DNA: TGCGCCAGCAGTCAACAGGGGGCGGGAGATACGCAGTATTTT. Translated: CASSQQGAGDTQYF.

The chain employs TRBV18 and TRBJ2-5; D remains unclear. V was cut by 4 bases and J by 5 bases, with 8 bases left in between. Germline V gives CDR1 KGHSH, CDR2 LQKENI. The CDR3 is made up of 12 amino acids. CDR3 sequence (DNA): TGTGCCAGCTCACGAGCTTACGAGACCCAGTACTTC. Its translation: CASSRAYETQYF.

This clonotype has at least ten counts. The chain employs TRBV28 and TRBJ2-7, with D perhaps matching TRBD2 (6 bases). Germline CDR1 is MDHEN and CDR2 is SYDVKM. The CDR3 length is 14 residues. V was trimmed by 1 base and J by 9 bases, leaving 16 bases between them. The CDR3 region is CASSLFAGSAGQYF. CDR3 nucleotide sequence: TGTGCCAGCAGTTTATTCGCAGGGTCAGCGGGGCAGTACTTC. The full variable domain, its missing parts supplied by reference TRBV28 and TRBJ2-7, is DVKVTQSSRYLVKRTGEKVFLECVQDMDHENMFWYRQDPGLGLRLIYFSYDVKMKEKGDIPEGYSVSREKKERFSLILESASTNQTSMYLCASSLFAGSAGQYFGPGTRLTVT.

The chain recombines TRBV5-1 with TRBJ1-1, with D possibly TRBD1 on 5 matching bases. The CDR3 loop spans 14 amino acids. V lost 1 base and J lost 2, with 9 bases in between. Germline CDR1 SGHRS, CDR2 YFSETQ. CDR3 protein: CASSLRGRNTEAFF. The CDR3 bases are TGCGCCAGCAGCTTGAGGGGACGCAACACTGAAGCTTTCTTT.